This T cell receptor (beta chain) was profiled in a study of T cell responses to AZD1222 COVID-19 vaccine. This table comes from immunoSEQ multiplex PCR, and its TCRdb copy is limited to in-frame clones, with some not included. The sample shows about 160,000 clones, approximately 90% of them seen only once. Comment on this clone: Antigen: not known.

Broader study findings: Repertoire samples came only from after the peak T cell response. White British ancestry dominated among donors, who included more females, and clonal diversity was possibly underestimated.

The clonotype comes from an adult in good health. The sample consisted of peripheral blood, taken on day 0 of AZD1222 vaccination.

The CDR3 DNA is TGTGCCAGCGGCACGGGCAGTTATGAAAAACTGTTTTTT. Its translation: CASGTGSYEKLFF. The rearrangement links TRBV7-8 to TRBJ1-4; no definite D call. Germline V gene data show CDR1 as SGHVS and CDR2 as FQNEAQ. V was trimmed by 8 bases and J by 6 bases, leaving 13 bases between them. The CDR3 has 13 residues.